This is a list of T cell receptor beta chains from one sample in a study of beta chain features in type 1 diabetes. The repertoire was sequenced with immunoSEQ multiplex PCR; TCRdb's copy has only in-frame clones and lacks some. This sample has around 600,000 clones; 9.5% to 15% occur once, and the top ten carry more than 0.095%. Sequenced input: naive CD4+ T cells from blood. Receptors originate from a man aged 30 to 45 with type 1 diabetes. The CDR3 runs from the conserved cysteine through the conserved F or W.

V	J	length	CDR3
TRBV5-6	TRBJ2-1	15	CASSSVSLAYNEQFF
TRBV7-2	TRBJ2-7	13	CASSPGLPGEQYF
TRBV4-3	TRBJ2-7	13	CASSRDRGYEQYF
TRBV29-1	TRBJ2-5	14	CSVGRAGQWETQYF
TRBV29-1	TRBJ1-1	13	CSVTPDRGTEAFF
TRBV11-3	TRBJ2-5	13	CASSGWGEETQYF
TRBV12-5	TRBJ2-1	17	CASGPSGSTLSYNEQFF
TRBV20-1	TRBJ2-1	11	CSAGPRGEQFF
TRBV2	TRBJ1-5	14	CASSGQGEVQPQHF
TRBV7-2	TRBJ2-5	14	CASSRAEYQETQYF
TRBV30	TRBJ1-6	18	CAWSVGHGGSSYNSPLHF
TRBV27	TRBJ1-1	14	CASSSNGMNTEAFF
TRBV28	TRBJ2-1	14	CASYSGGARNEQFF
TRBV2	TRBJ1-5	14	CASSELRYSQPQHF
TRBV19	TRBJ1-1	13	CASLGQGDTEAFF
TRBV6-5	TRBJ2-7	15	CASSRRSPRPYEQYF
TRBV28	TRBJ1-6	14	CASSPQGANSPLHF
TRBV2	TRBJ1-5	15	CASSSGQGQNQPQHF
TRBV6-5	TRBJ2-5	13	CASSRDRGETQYF
TRBV7-2	TRBJ1-5	13	CASSAQRGQPQHF
TRBV7-2	TRBJ2-1	14	CASTQVVGGNEQFF
TRBV18	TRBJ2-3	17	CASSPTTGQGSTDTQYF
TRBV9	TRBJ1-1	13	CASSVAPNTEAFF
TRBV21-1	TRBJ2-3	12	CASSKSTDTQYF
TRBV7-9	TRBJ2-3	14	CASSLRGIADTQYF
TRBV7-9	TRBJ2-7	14	CATAPGSSSYEQYF
TRBV6-6	TRBJ2-5	15	CASSGRGPLQETQYF
TRBV5-1	TRBJ2-1	15	CASSLVAGGNNEQFF
TRBV21-1	TRBJ1-5	16	CASSRRTGTSNQPQHF
TRBV9	TRBJ2-1	15	CASSVVTGTYNEQFF
TRBV29-1	TRBJ1-4	14	CSGGDGATNEKLFF
TRBV9	TRBJ1-1	13	CASSVDSYTEAFF
TRBV2	TRBJ1-2	13	CARRQVSNYGYTF
TRBV6-8	TRBJ2-7	16	CASRAGTGTSSYEQYF
TRBV30	TRBJ2-3	13	CAWSPGRPDTQYF
TRBV10-2	TRBJ2-7	13	CASRRQGTSEQYF
TRBV18	TRBJ1-2	13	CASSPPSTGGYTF
TRBV5-1	TRBJ2-1	15	CASRTSGPPQSEQFF
TRBV29-1	TRBJ2-3	13	CSASGGSTDTQYF
TRBV5-4	TRBJ1-2	16	CASSHVSRGVGYGYTF
TRBV6-6	TRBJ2-5	11	CASSYQETQYF
TRBV5-1	TRBJ2-1	13	CASSLGPNNEQFF
TRBV19	TRBJ2-3	16	CASRDIGIGITDTQYF
TRBV10-3	TRBJ2-7	12	CAISTDRAEQYF
TRBV7-9	TRBJ1-2	14	CASSLAGGNYGYTF
TRBV5-1	TRBJ2-7	14	CASSGGTPTHEQYF
TRBV6-6	TRBJ1-6	13	CASSSGQGGPLHF
TRBV7-9	TRBJ2-4	15	CASSAPQGSKNIQYF
TRBV5-1	TRBJ2-2	16	CASSFYVGPNTGELFF
TRBV4-3	TRBJ1-2	16	CASSQEIGQGVYGYTF
TRBV18	TRBJ2-7	16	CASSPRSGTEVYEQYF
TRBV5-1	TRBJ1-5	13	CASSSQGGQPQHF
TRBV5-1	TRBJ2-7	14	CASSLDRDGYEQYF